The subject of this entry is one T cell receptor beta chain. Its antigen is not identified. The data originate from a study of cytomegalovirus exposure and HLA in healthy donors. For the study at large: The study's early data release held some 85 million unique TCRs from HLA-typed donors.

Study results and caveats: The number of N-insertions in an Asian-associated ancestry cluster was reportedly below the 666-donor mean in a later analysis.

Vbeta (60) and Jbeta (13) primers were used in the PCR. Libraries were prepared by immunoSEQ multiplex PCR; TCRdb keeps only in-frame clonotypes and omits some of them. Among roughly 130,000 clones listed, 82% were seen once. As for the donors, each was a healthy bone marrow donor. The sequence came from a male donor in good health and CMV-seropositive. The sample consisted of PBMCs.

This chain's CDR3 is CSVGGTSGRGVDEQYF. CDR3 sequence (DNA): TGCAGCGTTGGAGGGACTAGCGGGAGGGGGGTCGACGAGCAGTACTTC. The chain links TRBV29-1 to TRBJ2-7; 16 nucleotides agree with TRBD2. Germline CDR1 SQVTM, CDR2 ANQGSEA. The CDR3 spans 16 residues. Trimming at V came to 4 bases and at J to 5 bases, leaving 8 bases not matched to a gene.